This is a list of T cell receptor beta chains from one sample in a study of OX40 agonist ivuxolimab in advanced cancers. Using immunoSEQ multiplex PCR, the repertoire was profiled, and TCRdb retains in-frame clones only, with some absent. This repertoire shows 65,000 to 80,000 clones, around 83% found once; its top ten account for around 0.94%. The sequencing here drew on CD4+ or CD8+ T cells sorted from blood, taken in a trial of the OX40 agonist ivuxolimab. The receptor set was obtained from an adult with an advanced solid tumor such as melanoma, head and neck, liver or kidney cancer. Both conserved end residues are part of each CDR3. D genes are given only for firm matches. Size is omitted from some rows. Given values are once, few, many or a class for expanded clones.

v_gene	abundance	len	j_gene	d_gene	CDR3nt	CDR3aa
TRBV10-1	.	12	TRBJ2-3	.	TGCGCCAGCAGCCGGGACACAGATACGCAGTATTTT	CASSRDTDTQYF
TRBV18	.	14	TRBJ2-7	.	TGTGCCAGCTCACCACGGACAGAGTCCTACGAGCAGTACTTC	CASSPRTESYEQYF
TRBV5-6	.	18	TRBJ2-4	TRBD2	TGTGCCAGCAGCTTCACTGGCGGGGGGTTTGTAGCCAAAAACATTCAGTACTTC	CASSFTGGGFVAKNIQYF
TRBV27	.	14	TRBJ2-7	.	TGTGCCAGCAGCCCCCGGACAGATTCCTACGAGCAGTACTTC	CASSPRTDSYEQYF
TRBV20-1	once	11	TRBJ2-5	.	TGCAGTGCTAGAGGGGGGGAGACCCAGTACTTC	CSARGGETQYF
TRBV6-1	.	12	TRBJ2-1	.	TGTGCCAGCAGTGAAACGAGGGGTGAGCAGTTCTTC	CASSETRGEQFF
TRBV19	.	14	TRBJ1-1	.	TGTGCCAGTAGCCAAGCGGGGGGGAACACTGAAGCTTTCTTT	CASSQAGGNTEAFF
TRBV6-5	.	13	TRBJ2-4	.	TGTGCCAGCAGTCGGGGGACACAAAACATTCAGTACTTC	CASSRGTQNIQYF
TRBV25-1	.	16	TRBJ2-7	TRBD2	TGTGCCAGCAGTGACCCTGGACTAGCGGGGGGGCGTGAGCAGTACTTC	CASSDPGLAGGREQYF
TRBV5-4	.	12	TRBJ2-7	TRBD1	TGTGCCAGCAGCTGGGACAGTTACGAGCAGTACTTC	CASSWDSYEQYF
TRBV6-5	few	14	TRBJ1-2	TRBD1	TGTGCCAGCACAGGGGAGGGGGCCGACTATGGCTACACCTTC	CASTGEGADYGYTF
TRBV5-1	.	15	TRBJ1-4	TRBD1	TGCGCCAGCAGCGGATACAGGGGGGATAATGAAAAACTGTTTTTT	CASSGYRGDNEKLFF
TRBV20-1	.	11	TRBJ2-7	.	TGCAGTGCCCCTCTGGGGTACGAGCAGTACTTC	CSAPLGYEQYF
TRBV10-3	.	17	TRBJ2-3	TRBD2	TGTGCCATCAGTAGGACTAGCGGGGGGGCTAGCACAGATACGCAGTATTTT	CAISRTSGGASTDTQYF
TRBV5-6	.	16	TRBJ2-6	.	TGTGCCAGCAGCTTTGTCCCAGGGACCGGGGCCAACGTCCTGACTTTC	CASSFVPGTGANVLTF
TRBV11-2	.	15	TRBJ2-7	TRBD2	TGTGCCAGCAGCCAGTGGTCTAGCGGGAGGGACGAGCAGTACTTC	CASSQWSSGRDEQYF
TRBV7-9	.	12	TRBJ2-3	.	TGTGCCAGCAGCCCTCACACAGATACGCAGTATTTT	CASSPHTDTQYF
TRBV6-1	.	14	TRBJ2-4	.	TGTGCCATTAACCTTGGAGTAGCCAAAAACATTCAGTACTTC	CAINLGVAKNIQYF
TRBV7-6	many	15	TRBJ2-7	TRBD1	TGTGCCAGCAGCTTAAAACCGGGACAGGCCTACGAGCAGTACTTC	CASSLKPGQAYEQYF
TRBV6-5	.	12	TRBJ1-2	.	TGTGCCAGCAGGTCGACACTCTATGGCTACACCTTC	CASRSTLYGYTF
TRBV5-4	few	13	TRBJ2-5	.	TGTGCCAGCAGCTTGGGTACAGGAGAGACCCAGTACTTC	CASSLGTGETQYF
TRBV2	.	15	TRBJ2-1	.	TGTGCCAGCGGAGGACTATCCAGCTCCTACAATGAGCAGTTCTTC	CASGGLSSSYNEQFF
TRBV7-7	.	16	TRBJ2-1	TRBD2	TGTGCCAGCAGCTTAGAATTTGCGGGGGGCTACAATGAGCAGTTCTTC	CASSLEFAGGYNEQFF
TRBV4-1	.	15	TRBJ1-2	.	TGCGCCAGCAGCCAAGATCTGCAGATAAACTATGGCTACACCTTC	CASSQDLQINYGYTF
TRBV5-6	.	15	TRBJ1-6	TRBD1	TGTGCCAGCAGCTTACAGGGGGCGACGGCTTCACCCCTCCACTTT	CASSLQGATASPLHF
TRBV6-6	.	14	TRBJ1-3	.	TGTGCCAGCAGTGACGTCCACTCTGGAAACACCATATATTTT	CASSDVHSGNTIYF